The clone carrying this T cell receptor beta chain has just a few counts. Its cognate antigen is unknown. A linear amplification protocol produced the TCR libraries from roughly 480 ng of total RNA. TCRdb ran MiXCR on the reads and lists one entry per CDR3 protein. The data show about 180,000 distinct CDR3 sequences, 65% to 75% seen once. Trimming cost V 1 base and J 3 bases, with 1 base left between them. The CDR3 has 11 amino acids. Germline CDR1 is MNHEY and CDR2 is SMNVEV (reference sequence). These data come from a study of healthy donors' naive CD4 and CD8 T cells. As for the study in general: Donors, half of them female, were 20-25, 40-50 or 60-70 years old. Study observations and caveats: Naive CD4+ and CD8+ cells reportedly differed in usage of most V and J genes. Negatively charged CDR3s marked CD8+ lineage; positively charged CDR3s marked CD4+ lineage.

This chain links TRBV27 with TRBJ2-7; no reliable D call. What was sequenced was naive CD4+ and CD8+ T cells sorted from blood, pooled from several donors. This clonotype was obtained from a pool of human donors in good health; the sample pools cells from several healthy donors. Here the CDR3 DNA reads TGTGCCAGCAGTTTATTCTACGAGCAGTACTTC. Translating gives CASSLFYEQYF.